This T cell receptor beta chain was captured in a study of Graves' ophthalmopathy and Graves' hyperthyroidism. Aged 18 to 65, the patients with hyperthyroidism had under 2 months' duration and were newly diagnosed. For repertoire sequencing, the TCR beta CDR3 regions were amplified from RNA transcripts. HTBI primers were used in a first-round RT-PCR, which preceded a second-round multiplex PCR. MiXCR was run by TCRdb on the multiplex PCR reads, yielding one entry per CDR3 protein. The sample has roughly 600,000 distinct CDR3 sequences; under 40% are singletons. Notes on the study in general: Clonotypes were expanded in thyroid at above 0.001 frequency, and most also appeared in blood. Prediction of ophthalmopathy progression reached about 71% sensitivity and under 80% specificity.

Trimming pared 4 bases from V and 1 base from J, leaving 4 bases between. CDR3 size: 13 residues. Germline CDR1 is MDHEN and CDR2 is SYDVKM. In regard to this clonotype: Its antigen is as yet unknown.

The sequencing sample was made of peripheral blood or thyroid tissue (not recorded which). The clonotype was recovered from an adult man with Graves' hyperthyroidism. The chain couples TRBV28 to TRBJ2-2, with D hard to call. The CDR3, as DNA: TGTGCCAGCAGTTGGCAGAACACCGGGGAGCTGTTTTTT. This encodes CASSWQNTGELFF. Drawing the rest from reference TRBV28 and TRBJ2-2, the complete variable domain is DVKVTQSSRYLVKRTGEKVFLECVQDMDHENMFWYRQDPGLGLRLIYFSYDVKMKEKGDIPEGYSVSREKKERFSLILESASTNQTSMYLCASSWQNTGELFFGEGSRLTVL.